Each of the 26 T cell receptor beta chains below was sequenced from the same sample in a study of T cells in Graves' hyperthyroidism and ophthalmopathy. What was amplified from RNA transcripts were TCR beta CDR3 regions. The primer set for the first-round RT-PCR of the TCR CDR3 was HTBI. One entry per CDR3 protein, called by TCRdb with MiXCR from the multiplex PCR reads. The sample has around 700,000 distinct CDR3 sequences, around 40% seen once. Material: blood. The source is a middle-aged woman with Graves' hyperthyroidism.

The V gene is TRBV7-2, the J gene TRBJ2-7, with 7 bases fitting TRBD2. The CDR3 runs to 14 residues. Trimming took 9 bases from V and 0 from J; bases not matched to a gene: 8. Germline CDR1 reads SGHTA; CDR2 reads FQGNSA. CDR3 protein: CASDGGGSSYEQYF. The CDR3 nucleotides read TGTGCCAGTGACGGTGGCGGGAGCTCCTACGAGCAGTACTTC.

On this clonotype: A read error is possible here, since a much larger clone lies one base away. The genes are TRBV2 and TRBJ2-2; D is possibly TRBD2 (6 bases). CDR3 length: 15 amino acids. Trimming left V 6 bases short and J 2 bases short, with 13 bases between. Looked up from germline, CDR1 is SNHLY and CDR2 is FYNNEI. CDR3 nucleotide sequence: TGTGCCAGCAGGCAGGCAGGGACTAACACCGGGGAGCTGTTTTTT. It encodes CASRQAGTNTGELFF.

This clonotype was recorded at least ten times. The V and J genes are TRBV12-3 or TRBV12-4 and TRBJ1-6; possibly TRBD1 for D (5 bases). The CDR3 spans 14 residues. V was clipped by 6 bases and J by 7 bases, with 13 bases between them. CDR3 sequence: CASRLRDGNSPLHF. CDR3 coding DNA: TGTGCCAGCAGACTCCGGGACGGGAATTCACCCCTCCACTTT.

V and J are TRBV2 and TRBJ2-2; either TRBD1 or TRBD2 may supply D (5 bases each). CDR1 and CDR2 (germline): SNHLY, FYNNEI. The CDR3 consists of 16 residues. Trimming stripped 8 bases from V and 4 bases from J, with 20 bases between. The CDR3: CASSTTTPGRTGELFF. CDR3 nucleotide sequence: TGTGCCAGCTCAACCACCACGCCGGGGCGCACCGGGGAGCTGTTTTTT.

This clonotype was counted only a few times. The rearrangement links TRBV10-3 to TRBJ2-7, with TRBD1 as a possible D gene (6 bases). CDR1 is ENHRY, CDR2 SYGVKD, per germline. V was cut by 3 bases and J by 4 bases, with 19 bases left in between. The CDR3 length is 16 residues. The CDR3 here is CAISDKERQDGYEQYF. The CDR3 DNA is TGTGCCATCAGTGATAAGGAGAGACAGGACGGGTACGAGCAGTACTTC.

The chain has TRBV15 and TRBJ1-2, with TRBD1 matching 9 bases. Germline CDR1 and CDR2: LNHNV and YYDKDF (reference sequence). V lost 5 bases and J lost 6; bases outside the gene matches: 4. The CDR3 is made up of 13 amino acids. Here the CDR3 DNA reads TGTGCCACCAGCGGGGGACAGGGAAATGGCTACACCTTC. Amino acids: CATSGGQGNGYTF.

The genes are TRBV19 and TRBJ1-5, with D unclear. CDR3 size: 17 residues. Trimming cost V 9 bases and J 5 bases, with 26 bases left between them. The germline V gene has CDR1 LNHDA and CDR2 SQIVND (reference sequence). For the CDR3, the DNA is TGTGCCAGCAATCGATGGGTCACCTCGCGCGGCGATCAGCCCCAGCATTTT. Translated: CASNRWVTSRGDQPQHF.

Comment on this clonotype: A much larger clonotype is one base distant, so this may be a read error. The V call is TRBV2, the J call TRBJ1-1, with 8 nucleotides matching TRBD1. After removal of 11 bases from V and 0 bases from J, the junction contained 8 bases not matched to a gene. Germline V gene data show CDR1 as SNHLY and CDR2 as FYNNEI. The CDR3 extends over 14 amino acids. This CDR3 reads CAGGGQGLNTEAFF. CDR3 nucleotides: TGTGCCGGCGGTGGACAGGGATTGAACACTGAAGCTTTCTTT.

The chain combines TRBV25-1 with TRBJ1-6; no definite D call. Germline loops: CDR1 MGHDK, CDR2 SYGVNS. Trimming stripped 0 bases from V and 9 bases from J, with 9 bases between. The CDR3 sequence is 14 residues long. CDR3: CASSEYRKGSPLHF. CDR3 DNA sequence: TGTGCCAGCAGTGAATACAGAAAGGGTTCACCCCTCCACTTT.

The chain links TRBV24-1 to TRBJ2-7; 7 nucleotides line up with TRBD2. The CDR3 is made up of 16 amino acids. Germline V gene data show CDR1 as KGHDR and CDR2 as SFDVKD. J gave up 0 bases and V 2 bases, and 6 bases lay outside the gene matches. The CDR3 here is CATSDSSGTRSYEQYF. CDR3 sequence (DNA): TGTGCCACCAGTGATTCCAGCGGGACCCGCTCCTACGAGCAGTACTTC.

This clonotype was detected a few times. This rearrangement joins TRBV19 to TRBJ2-7; D perhaps matches TRBD1 (7 bases). Trimming removed 7 bases from V and 0 bases from J, with 16 bases in between. The CDR3 runs 15 residues. Germline CDR1 LNHDA, CDR2 SQIVND (reference sequence). This CDR3 is CASTLGGGSSYEQYF. The CDR3 nucleotides read TGTGCCAGTACCTTAGGAGGGGGCTCCTCCTACGAGCAGTACTTC. Drawing the rest from reference TRBV19 and TRBJ2-7, the complete variable domain is DGGITQSPKYLFRKEGQNVTLSCEQNLNHDAMYWYRQDPGQGLRLIYYSQIVNDFQKGDIAEGYSVSREKKESFPLTVTSAQKNPTAFYLCASTLGGGSSYEQYFGPGTRLTVT.

This chain links TRBV9 with TRBJ2-7; the match to TRBD1 covers 7 bases. The V segment lost 10 bases and the J segment 4 bases; nucleotides outside the gene matches: 11. The germline CDR1 and CDR2 sequences are SGDLS and YYNGEE. The CDR3 consists of 13 residues. DNA of the CDR3: TGTGCCTGGGAAAGGACAGGTCGGTACGAGCAGTACTTC. Protein product: CAWERTGRYEQYF.

Note on this clonotype: A much larger clone is a single base away; this may be a read error. This chain joins TRBV5-1 and TRBJ2-7, with D perhaps TRBD1 (6 bases). Germline V CDR1 and CDR2: SGHRS, YFSETQ. The CDR3 sequence is 13 residues long. The CDR3 here is CASRPGRGYEQYF. Here the CDR3 DNA reads TGTGCCAGCAGACCGGGCAGGGGCTACGAGCAGTACTTC.

The chain employs TRBV4-3 and TRBJ2-1, with D unresolved. Germline CDR1 and CDR2: LGHNA and YSLEER. This CDR3 has 13 amino acids. Trimming took off 4 bases at V and 1 base at J, with 5 bases between the two ends. Here the CDR3 reads CASSRGSYNEQFF. The CDR3 DNA follows: TGCGCCAGCAGCCGCGGTTCCTACAATGAGCAGTTCTTC.

The chain recombines TRBV5-1 with TRBJ2-7; D remains unclear. The CDR3 extends over 15 amino acids. The V gene lost 0 bases and the J gene lost 7 bases, with 17 bases spanning the gap. From germline, CDR1 is SGHRS and CDR2 YFSETQ. The CDR3 reads CASSLDNWASREQYF. CDR3 sequence (DNA): TGCGCCAGCAGCTTGGATAATTGGGCCTCACGAGAGCAGTACTTC.

On this clonotype: The junction shows a germline mismatch at one end, possibly a read error. The chain carries TRBV7-2 and TRBJ2-5; D is tentatively TRBD1 or TRBD2 (6 bases each). This CDR3 is 14 amino acids long. CDR1 is SGHTA and CDR2 is FQGNSA in the germline V gene. CDR3 nucleotides: TGTGCCAGCGGCTTAAGTGGAGGGGGAGAGACCCAGTACTTC. Its translation is CASGLSGGGETQYF.

Comment on this clonotype: With a much larger clone just one base away, this may be a read error. This chain uses TRBV2 with TRBJ1-6; D is possibly TRBD1 (6 bases). The V gene's germline CDR1 is SNHLY and CDR2 FYNNEI. This CDR3 contains 13 residues. The CDR3 nucleotides are TGTGTCAGCAGGGGTCACCCCAATCCACCCCTCCACTTT. It encodes CVSRGHPNPPLHF.

This clonotype came up a few times. V gene TRBV4-1 combines with J gene TRBJ2-7; D call uncertain. The CDR3 contains 15 residues. Deletions cut 0 bases from V and 2 bases from J, with 11 bases between. The V gene's germline CDR1 is MGHRA and CDR2 YSYEKL. The CDR3 region is CASSQEDGYAYEQYF. DNA of the CDR3: TGCGCCAGCAGCCAAGAGGATGGCTACGCCTACGAGCAGTACTTC.

The sample holds a few counts of this clonotype. The junction does not match germline at one end; this may be a read error. The rearrangement links TRBV10-3 to TRBJ1-3; D is unclear. The CDR3 is 18 amino acids. Germline CDR1 ENHRY, CDR2 SYGVKD. CDR3 sequence: CASSYSILSHTSGNTIYF. The CDR3 DNA sequence: TGTGCCAGCAGTTACTCGATCTTGTCGCATACCTCTGGAAACACCATATATTTT.

With respect to this clonotype: The junction and the germline gene differ at one end; a read error may be behind it. The chain couples TRBV7-9 to TRBJ2-7; D is perhaps TRBD1 (6 bases). This CDR3 has 13 amino acids. CDR1 SEHNR and CDR2 FQNEAQ come from the germline V gene (reference sequence). CDR3 protein: CAGSRDNAYEQYF. CDR3 DNA: TGTGCCGGCAGTCGGGACAATGCCTACGAGCAGTACTTC.

The chain joins TRBV11-2 to TRBJ2-6; D is uncertain. V was cut by 7 bases and J by 2 bases, with 12 bases left in between. CDR1 is SGHAT, CDR2 FQNNGV, per germline. CDR3 length: 15 amino acids. CDR3 nucleotide sequence: TGTGCCAGCATCCGGTGGGATGCTGGGGCCAACGTCCTGACTTTC. Its translation: CASIRWDAGANVLTF.

The rearrangement uses TRBV7-9 and TRBJ2-2, with 9 bases that match TRBD2. The CDR3 loop spans 17 amino acids. With V trimmed by 1 base and J by 2 bases, 5 bases remained unmatched. Germline lookup yields CDR1 SEHNR and CDR2 FQNEAQ (reference sequence). CDR3 residues: CASSLDIAGVNTGELFF. CDR3 DNA sequence: TGTGCCAGCAGCTTAGATATAGCGGGAGTCAACACCGGGGAGCTGTTTTTT.

This clonotype was found once. A much more abundant neighbour one base away suggests this may be a read error. The chain employs TRBV12-3 or TRBV12-4 and TRBJ1-2; 9 bases are shared with TRBD1. With V trimmed by 6 bases and J by 4 bases, 15 bases remained unmatched. CDR3 length: 17 residues. The CDR3 DNA reads TGTGCCAGCAGCATCGGGACAGGGAGGTCGATTAGCTATGGCTACACCTTC. Its translation is CASSIGTGRSISYGYTF.

CDR3 DNA: TGTGCCAGCAGCTTAGGCCGTTCTCGGACAGGGGGCGCCTACTATGGCTACACCTTC. Encoded protein: CASSLGRSRTGGAYYGYTF. The V and J genes are TRBV13 and TRBJ1-2; 11 bases line up with TRBD1. Germline V gene sequence: CDR1 PRHDT, CDR2 FYEKMQ (reference sequence). The J segment lost 3 bases and the V segment lost 0 bases, leaving 12 bases of the junction unmatched. The CDR3 sequence is 19 residues long.

As to this clonotype: Its ends do not fully match the called genes, so a read error is possible. This sequence joins TRBV7-8 and TRBJ1-5, with a weak D call TRBD1 (6 bases). Germline V lookup: CDR1 SGHVS, CDR2 FQNEAQ. The CDR3 sequence is 14 residues long. CDR3: CASSSDRLYQPRHF. The CDR3 bases are TGTGCCAGCAGCTCGGACAGATTATATCAGCCCCGGCATTTT.

This clonotype was counted many times. The chain links TRBV10-1 to TRBJ1-2; D remains ambiguous. This CDR3 has 11 residues. Between the trimmed V and J ends, which lost 10 bases and 12 bases, there was a span of 18 bases. CDR1 is WNHNN and CDR2 is SYGVQD in the germline V gene (reference sequence). DNA for the CDR3: TGCGCCATCCTTACCCTATGCGGGGACACCTTC. Translated: CAILTLCGDTF.